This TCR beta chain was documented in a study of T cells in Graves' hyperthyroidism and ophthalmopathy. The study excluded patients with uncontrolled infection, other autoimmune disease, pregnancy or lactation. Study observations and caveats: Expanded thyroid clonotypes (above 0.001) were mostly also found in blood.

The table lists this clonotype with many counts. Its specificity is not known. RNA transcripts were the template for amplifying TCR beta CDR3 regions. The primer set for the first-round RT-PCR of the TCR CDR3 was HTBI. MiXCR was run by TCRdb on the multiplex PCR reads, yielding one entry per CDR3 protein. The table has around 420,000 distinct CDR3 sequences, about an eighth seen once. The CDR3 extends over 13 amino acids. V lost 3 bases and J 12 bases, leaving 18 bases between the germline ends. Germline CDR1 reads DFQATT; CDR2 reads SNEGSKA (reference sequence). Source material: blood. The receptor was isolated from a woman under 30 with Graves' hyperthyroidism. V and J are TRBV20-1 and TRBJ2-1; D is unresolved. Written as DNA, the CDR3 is TGCAGTGCTAGGGATACATTAGGAATGACGCAGTTCTTC. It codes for CSARDTLGMTQFF.